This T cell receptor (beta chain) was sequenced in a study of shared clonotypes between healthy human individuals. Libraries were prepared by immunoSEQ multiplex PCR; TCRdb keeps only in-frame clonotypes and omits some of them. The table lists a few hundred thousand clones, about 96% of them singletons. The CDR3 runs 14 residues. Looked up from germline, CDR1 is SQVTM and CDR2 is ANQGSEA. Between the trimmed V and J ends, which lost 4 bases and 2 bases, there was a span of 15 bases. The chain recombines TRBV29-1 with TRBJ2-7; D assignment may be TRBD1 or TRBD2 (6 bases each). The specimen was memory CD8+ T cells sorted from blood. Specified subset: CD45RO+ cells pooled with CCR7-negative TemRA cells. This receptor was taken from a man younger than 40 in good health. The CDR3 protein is CSVAGSGAPYEQYF. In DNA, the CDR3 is TGCAGCGTTGCCGGTTCGGGGGCCCCCTACGAGCAGTACTTC.